The sequence of this T cell receptor (beta chain) was determined in a study of blood T cell repertoires in COVID-19. Profiling relied on immunoSEQ multiplex PCR, and the TCRdb table lists in-frame clones only, not all of them. Seen here are about 190,000 clones, around four fifths observed once, and the top ten hold under 7.5%. Germline CDR1 reads SGHAT; CDR2 reads FQNNGV. This CDR3 is built from 16 residues. The V gene end was trimmed by 3 bases and the J gene end by 1 base; junction bases not matched to a gene: 6. Sequencing input: peripheral blood. V and J are TRBV11-2 and TRBJ2-7, with 10 bases fitting TRBD2. The TCR was taken from a woman in her forties with acute or convalescent COVID-19. The CDR3, as DNA: TGTGCCAGCAGCTTTGGAGCGGGAGGGGTGTCCTACGAGCAGTACTTC. Translating gives CASSFGAGGVSYEQYF.